This is a list of T cell receptor beta chains from one sample in a study of blood T cells in healthy people across ages. From the 5' RACE reads, TCRdb called clonotypes with MiXCR, one entry per CDR3 protein. The sample holds around 1,000,000 distinct CDR3 sequences; under 30% are singletons and the top ten take around 0.75%. These data also featured in a second study, about T cells of mothers and their children.

The sample consisted of blood. The receptors were sampled from a girl aged 2-10 years in good health. Both conserved end residues are part of each CDR3. Fields, in order: V gene, J gene, D gene, clone size, CDR3 protein, CDR3 DNA. A D gene is named only where the DNA matches it firmly. Some rows have no size entry. The others give once, few or many, or a class for an expanded clone.

V gene: TRBV5-1
J gene: TRBJ2-1
D gene: NA
clone size: NA
CDR3 protein: CASSLDDSRNEQFF
CDR3 DNA: TGCGCCAGCAGCTTAGACGATTCGCGAAATGAGCAGTTCTTC

V gene: TRBV6-1
J gene: TRBJ2-5
D gene: NA
clone size: NA
CDR3 protein: CASRAKGGAQGTQYF
CDR3 DNA: TGTGCCAGCAGGGCGAAGGGCGGCGCGCAGGGGACCCAGTACTTC

V gene: TRBV20-1
J gene: TRBJ2-7
D gene: NA
clone size: few
CDR3 protein: CSAKGDLVYEQYF
CDR3 DNA: TGCAGTGCTAAGGGGGACCTCGTCTACGAGCAGTACTTC

V gene: TRBV7-2
J gene: TRBJ2-7
D gene: TRBD1
clone size: NA
CDR3 protein: CASSSPTTGGGTSYEQYF
CDR3 DNA: TGTGCCAGCAGCTCACCTACTACAGGGGGAGGCACCTCCTACGAGCAGTACTTC

V gene: TRBV4-3
J gene: TRBJ1-1
D gene: NA
clone size: few
CDR3 protein: CASSQVPGGMNTEAFF
CDR3 DNA: TGCGCCAGCAGCCAAGTACCTGGGGGGATGAACACTGAAGCTTTCTTT

V gene: TRBV29-1
J gene: TRBJ2-7
D gene: TRBD1
clone size: NA
CDR3 protein: CSVKTGGAEQYF
CDR3 DNA: TGCAGCGTCAAGACAGGGGGCGCCGAGCAGTACTTC

V gene: TRBV20-1
J gene: TRBJ2-7
D gene: TRBD2
clone size: few
CDR3 protein: CSARDETAGGYEQYF
CDR3 DNA: TGCAGTGCTAGAGATGAGACAGCGGGAGGATACGAGCAGTACTTC

V gene: TRBV28
J gene: TRBJ2-5
D gene: NA
clone size: few
CDR3 protein: CASSFAGGEEETQYF
CDR3 DNA: TGTGCCAGCAGTTTCGCAGGTGGCGAGGAAGAGACCCAGTACTTC

V gene: TRBV18
J gene: TRBJ2-5
D gene: NA
clone size: few
CDR3 protein: CASSPLGQPHQETQYF
CDR3 DNA: TGTGCCAGCTCACCACTAGGACAGCCCCATCAAGAGACCCAGTACTTC

V gene: TRBV20-1
J gene: TRBJ2-1
D gene: TRBD1
clone size: once
CDR3 protein: CSARGGQGYNEQFF
CDR3 DNA: TGCAGTGCTAGAGGCGGACAGGGCTACAATGAGCAGTTCTTC

V gene: TRBV29-1
J gene: TRBJ2-3
D gene: NA
clone size: NA
CDR3 protein: CSVEDLEGTDTKYF
CDR3 DNA: TGCAGCGTTGAAGACCTGGAGGGCACAGATACGAAGTATTTT

V gene: TRBV7-8
J gene: TRBJ1-4
D gene: TRBD1
clone size: NA
CDR3 protein: CASSFGTGYEKLFF
CDR3 DNA: TGTGCCAGCAGCTTCGGGACAGGGTATGAAAAACTGTTTTTT

V gene: TRBV7-9
J gene: TRBJ1-4
D gene: NA
clone size: NA
CDR3 protein: CASNDLSEKLFF
CDR3 DNA: TGTGCCAGCAACGACCTAAGCGAAAAACTGTTTTTT

V gene: TRBV13
J gene: TRBJ2-1
D gene: NA
clone size: NA
CDR3 protein: CASSAGRGKPNEQFF
CDR3 DNA: TGTGCCAGCAGCGCCGGCCGGGGTAAACCCAATGAGCAGTTCTTC

V gene: TRBV12-3/TRBV12-4
J gene: TRBJ1-2
D gene: NA
clone size: NA
CDR3 protein: CAILGGDNYGYTF
CDR3 DNA: TGTGCCATCCTCGGGGGGGACAACTATGGCTACACCTTC

V gene: TRBV29-1
J gene: TRBJ2-3
D gene: NA
clone size: NA
CDR3 protein: CSVEADTDTQYF
CDR3 DNA: TGCAGCGTTGAGGCCGACACAGATACGCAGTATTTT

V gene: TRBV5-1
J gene: TRBJ2-1
D gene: NA
clone size: NA
CDR3 protein: CASSLVNLLSSYNEQFF
CDR3 DNA: TGCGCCAGCAGCTTGGTTAATTTGCTCAGCTCCTACAATGAGCAGTTCTTC

V gene: TRBV28
J gene: TRBJ2-1
D gene: NA
clone size: NA
CDR3 protein: CASSWTPSYNEQFF
CDR3 DNA: TGTGCCAGCAGTTGGACCCCCTCCTACAATGAGCAGTTCTTC

V gene: TRBV7-9
J gene: TRBJ2-1
D gene: TRBD2
clone size: NA
CDR3 protein: CASSFGGSGSSYNEQFF
CDR3 DNA: TGTGCCAGCAGCTTTGGCGGGAGCGGGTCCTCTTACAATGAGCAGTTCTTC

V gene: TRBV7-9
J gene: TRBJ2-3
D gene: NA
clone size: NA
CDR3 protein: CASSFSGHGLQWQYF
CDR3 DNA: TGTGCCAGCAGCTTCAGCGGCCATGGTCTTCAGTGGCAGTATTTT

V gene: TRBV29-1
J gene: TRBJ1-2
D gene: NA
clone size: NA
CDR3 protein: CSVEEQGGYTF
CDR3 DNA: TGCAGCGTTGAAGAGCAGGGCGGCTACACCTTC

V gene: TRBV24-1
J gene: TRBJ2-1
D gene: NA
clone size: NA
CDR3 protein: CATSDEVFDEQFF
CDR3 DNA: TGTGCCACCAGTGATGAGGTTTTCGATGAGCAGTTCTTC

V gene: TRBV12-3/TRBV12-4
J gene: TRBJ1-1
D gene: NA
clone size: few
CDR3 protein: CASSLRDNTEAFF
CDR3 DNA: TGTGCCAGCAGTCTCAGGGATAACACTGAAGCTTTCTTT

V gene: TRBV5-1
J gene: TRBJ2-7
D gene: NA
clone size: few
CDR3 protein: CASSDLRGREQYF
CDR3 DNA: TGCGCCAGCAGCGATCTACGGGGGCGCGAGCAGTACTTC

V gene: TRBV11-2
J gene: TRBJ2-5
D gene: NA
clone size: NA
CDR3 protein: CASTGGTGGQETQYF
CDR3 DNA: TGTGCCAGCACAGGGGGAACGGGGGGTCAAGAGACCCAGTACTTC

V gene: TRBV29-1
J gene: TRBJ2-3
D gene: NA
clone size: NA
CDR3 protein: CSGSATVSSSTDTQYF
CDR3 DNA: TGCAGCGGGTCCGCAACAGTCTCCTCTAGCACAGATACGCAGTATTTT

V gene: TRBV7-9
J gene: TRBJ2-5
D gene: TRBD2
clone size: NA
CDR3 protein: CASSQGTSGVQETQYF
CDR3 DNA: TGTGCCAGCAGCCAAGGGACTAGCGGAGTCCAAGAGACCCAGTACTTC

V gene: TRBV4-1
J gene: TRBJ2-2
D gene: TRBD2
clone size: NA
CDR3 protein: CASSHSGTSRTGELFF
CDR3 DNA: TGCGCCAGCAGCCATTCCGGGACTAGTCGCACCGGGGAGCTGTTTTTT

V gene: TRBV5-1
J gene: TRBJ2-2
D gene: TRBD1
clone size: NA
CDR3 protein: CASSRDRGFTNTGELFF
CDR3 DNA: TGCGCCAGCAGTAGGGACAGGGGATTCACGAACACCGGGGAGCTGTTTTTT

V gene: TRBV11-2
J gene: TRBJ1-1
D gene: TRBD1
clone size: few
CDR3 protein: CASSIYRGAVTEAFF
CDR3 DNA: TGTGCCAGCAGCATATACAGGGGCGCGGTAACTGAAGCTTTCTTT

V gene: TRBV6-6
J gene: TRBJ1-2
D gene: NA
clone size: NA
CDR3 protein: CASRITVTGVYGYTF
CDR3 DNA: TGTGCCAGCCGTATAACTGTGACAGGCGTCTATGGCTACACCTTC

V gene: TRBV20-1
J gene: TRBJ2-3
D gene: NA
clone size: few
CDR3 protein: CSAKALVTDTQYF
CDR3 DNA: TGCAGTGCTAAGGCCCTGGTCACAGATACGCAGTATTTT

V gene: TRBV29-1
J gene: TRBJ2-1
D gene: TRBD2
clone size: NA
CDR3 protein: CSVAGRGVYNEQFF
CDR3 DNA: TGCAGCGTGGCCGGGAGGGGGGTCTACAATGAGCAGTTCTTC

V gene: TRBV28
J gene: TRBJ2-5
D gene: TRBD1
clone size: few
CDR3 protein: CASSLYGTGESETQYF
CDR3 DNA: TGTGCCAGCAGTTTATACGGGACAGGGGAGTCAGAGACCCAGTACTTC

V gene: TRBV6-6
J gene: TRBJ2-3
D gene: TRBD2
clone size: NA
CDR3 protein: CASSGSGRYTDTQYF
CDR3 DNA: TGTGCCAGCAGTGGTAGCGGGAGGTACACAGATACGCAGTATTTT

V gene: TRBV20-1
J gene: TRBJ2-5
D gene: NA
clone size: few
CDR3 protein: CSARDMVEGGETQYF
CDR3 DNA: TGCAGTGCTAGAGATATGGTTGAGGGGGGAGAGACCCAGTACTTC

V gene: TRBV5-1
J gene: TRBJ2-5
D gene: NA
clone size: NA
CDR3 protein: CATRGPNQETQYF
CDR3 DNA: TGCGCCACGCGGGGACCGAATCAAGAGACCCAGTACTTC

V gene: TRBV11-2
J gene: TRBJ1-4
D gene: NA
clone size: NA
CDR3 protein: CASSYEGKAREKLFF
CDR3 DNA: TGTGCCAGCAGCTACGAGGGGAAAGCGAGGGAAAAACTGTTTTTT

V gene: TRBV2
J gene: TRBJ1-6
D gene: TRBD1
clone size: NA
CDR3 protein: CASTAGQGPPLHF
CDR3 DNA: TGTGCCAGCACAGCGGGACAGGGGCCACCCCTCCACTTT

V gene: TRBV7-2
J gene: TRBJ1-5
D gene: TRBD1
clone size: few
CDR3 protein: CASSLAPTGGVRPQHF
CDR3 DNA: TGTGCCAGCAGCTTAGCGCCGACAGGGGGGGTTAGGCCCCAGCATTTT

V gene: TRBV4-2
J gene: TRBJ1-4
D gene: NA
clone size: NA
CDR3 protein: CASSGRNWQEMVTNEKLFF
CDR3 DNA: TGTGCCAGCAGCGGCCGAAATTGGCAGGAAATGGTTACTAATGAAAAACTGTTTTTT

V gene: TRBV29-1
J gene: TRBJ2-5
D gene: NA
clone size: NA
CDR3 protein: CSVEGQLQETRYF
CDR3 DNA: TGCAGCGTTGAAGGGCAGCTCCAAGAGACCCGGTACTTC

V gene: TRBV7-9
J gene: TRBJ2-5
D gene: NA
clone size: NA
CDR3 protein: CASSPAGSREQYF
CDR3 DNA: TGTGCCAGCAGCCCTGCGGGGTCTAGGGAGCAGTACTTC

V gene: TRBV27
J gene: TRBJ2-7
D gene: TRBD1
clone size: NA
CDR3 protein: CASMMTGFFEQYF
CDR3 DNA: TGTGCCAGCATGATGACAGGGTTCTTCGAGCAGTACTTC

V gene: TRBV20-1
J gene: TRBJ2-5
D gene: TRBD1
clone size: NA
CDR3 protein: CSSLPGTDKETQYF
CDR3 DNA: TGCAGTTCCTTGCCCGGGACAGATAAAGAGACCCAGTACTTC

V gene: TRBV3-1
J gene: TRBJ2-3
D gene: NA
clone size: NA
CDR3 protein: CASSPAFIVTDTQYF
CDR3 DNA: TGTGCCAGCAGCCCGGCCTTCATAGTCACAGATACGCAGTATTTT

V gene: TRBV7-3
J gene: TRBJ1-6
D gene: TRBD1
clone size: NA
CDR3 protein: CASSLHQGQINSPLHF
CDR3 DNA: TGTGCCAGCAGCCTCCATCAGGGACAGATTAATTCACCCCTCCACTTT

V gene: TRBV2
J gene: TRBJ2-5
D gene: NA
clone size: few
CDR3 protein: CASSVGLEETQYF
CDR3 DNA: TGTGCCAGCAGTGTGGGTTTAGAAGAGACCCAGTACTTC

V gene: TRBV11-2
J gene: TRBJ1-2
D gene: NA
clone size: few
CDR3 protein: CASSPWAASGYTF
CDR3 DNA: TGTGCCAGCAGCCCATGGGCGGCTTCGGGCTACACCTTC

V gene: TRBV2
J gene: TRBJ2-1
D gene: TRBD1
clone size: once
CDR3 protein: CASTGQGYNEQFF
CDR3 DNA: TGTGCCAGCACGGGACAGGGATACAATGAGCAGTTCTTC

V gene: TRBV20-1
J gene: TRBJ1-2
D gene: NA
clone size: NA
CDR3 protein: CSASSDRIYGYTF
CDR3 DNA: TGCAGTGCTAGTAGCGACAGAATCTATGGCTACACCTTC

V gene: TRBV7-2
J gene: TRBJ2-1
D gene: NA
clone size: NA
CDR3 protein: CASSLHEFNEQFF
CDR3 DNA: TGTGCCAGCAGCTTACACGAGTTCAATGAGCAGTTCTTC

V gene: TRBV6-6
J gene: TRBJ1-1
D gene: NA
clone size: NA
CDR3 protein: CASIRTPRNTEAFF
CDR3 DNA: TGTGCCAGCATTAGGACCCCTAGGAACACTGAAGCTTTCTTT

V gene: TRBV27
J gene: TRBJ2-1
D gene: TRBD2
clone size: NA
CDR3 protein: CASKGLVNEQFF
CDR3 DNA: TGTGCCAGCAAAGGACTAGTAAATGAGCAGTTCTTC

V gene: TRBV12-3/TRBV12-4
J gene: TRBJ2-2
D gene: TRBD2
clone size: NA
CDR3 protein: CASRGTSGWVTGELFF
CDR3 DNA: TGTGCCAGCAGGGGGACTAGCGGGTGGGTCACCGGGGAGCTGTTTTTT